This paragraph reports one T cell receptor (beta chain). Its antigen remains unknown. Oncomine TCR Beta short-read sequencing was applied to DNA from cultured CD4+ T cells. TCRdb reprocessed the PCR reads via MiXCR and lists one record per CDR3 protein. The data hold about 15,000 distinct CDR3 sequences, with roughly 30% observed a single time. The treatment denotes: approximately 10-day PBMC culture with coronavirus spike peptide pools or control peptides (ViraFEST assay). These data originate in a study of vaccination and CD4 T cells after COVID-19. Overall study: The cells in question were stimulated using overlapping spike peptides derived from SARS-CoV-2, HCoV-NL63, HCoV-OC43 and HCoV-229E. Whole-study results and caveats: Relatively few convalescent patients were studied; early post-infection timepoints were not included.

Germline assignment: CDR1 WSHSY and CDR2 SAAADI. V was cut by 6 bases and J by 9 bases, with 21 bases left in between. This CDR3 comprises 16 residues. The TCR was taken from a human donor with COVID-19. The chain employs TRBV10-2 and TRBJ1-6, with a possible D match to TRBD1 (5 bases). The sequenced sample was cultured CD4+ T cells from blood. CDR3 nucleotide sequence: TGCGCCAGCAGGCTCGATCCCGCAGGGTATGGTTCACCCCTCCACTTT. It specifies CASRLDPAGYGSPLHF.